The clone carrying this T cell receptor beta chain was observed at least ten times. Its antigen is still unknown. The entry originates in a study of breast tumors, draining lymph nodes, adjacent tissues. Via MiXCR, TCRdb re-called the multiplex PCR reads, giving one row per CDR3 protein. The data show about 60,000 distinct CDR3 sequences, less than 60% seen once. Germline lookup yields CDR1 SGHRS and CDR2 YFSETQ. The CDR3 spans 15 residues. Trimming removed 1 base at V and 5 bases at J, with 15 bases between. Study-wide results and caveats: Compared with basal-like, luminal-like tumors shared significantly more repertoire with nontumor tissue.

This TCR came from a female donor with breast cancer. Some clones in this sample may be carry-over from other donors' samples. Material: breast tumor tissue. The J gene is TRBJ2-5, the V gene TRBV5-1; perhaps TRBD2 as D (5 bases). The CDR3 loop is CASSLLSGEPETQYF. In nucleotides, the CDR3 is TGCGCCAGCAGCTTGCTCAGCGGAGAGCCGGAGACCCAGTACTTC.